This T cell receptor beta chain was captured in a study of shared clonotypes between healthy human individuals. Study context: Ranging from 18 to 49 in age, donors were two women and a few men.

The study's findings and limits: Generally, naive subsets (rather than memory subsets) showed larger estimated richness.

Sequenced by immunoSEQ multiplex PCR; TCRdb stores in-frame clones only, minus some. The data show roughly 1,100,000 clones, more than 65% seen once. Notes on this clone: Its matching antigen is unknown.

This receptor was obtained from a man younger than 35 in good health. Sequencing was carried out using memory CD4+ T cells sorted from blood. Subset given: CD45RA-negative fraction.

CDR3 nucleotides: TGTGCCAGCAGGACAGGGATGGGCACCGGGGAGCTGTTTTTT. Translation gives CASRTGMGTGELFF. This chain uses TRBV6-6 with TRBJ2-2, with TRBD1 identical over 7 bases. The CDR3 extends over 14 amino acids. Unmatched junction bases numbered 5, after V lost 6 bases and J lost 4 bases. Per germline, CDR1 MNHNY and CDR2 SVGAGI (reference sequence).